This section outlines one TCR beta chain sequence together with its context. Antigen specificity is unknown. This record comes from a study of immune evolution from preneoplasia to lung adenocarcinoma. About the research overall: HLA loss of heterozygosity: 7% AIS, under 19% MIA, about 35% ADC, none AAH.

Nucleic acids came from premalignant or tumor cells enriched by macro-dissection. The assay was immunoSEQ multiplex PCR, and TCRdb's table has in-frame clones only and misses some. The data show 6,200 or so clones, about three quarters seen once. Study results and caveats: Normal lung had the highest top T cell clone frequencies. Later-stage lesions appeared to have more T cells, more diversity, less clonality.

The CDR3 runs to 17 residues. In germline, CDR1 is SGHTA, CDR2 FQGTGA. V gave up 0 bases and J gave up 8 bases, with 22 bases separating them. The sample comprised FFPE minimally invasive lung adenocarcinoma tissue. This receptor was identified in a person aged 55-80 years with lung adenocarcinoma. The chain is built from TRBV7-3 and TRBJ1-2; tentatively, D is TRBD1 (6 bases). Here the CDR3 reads CASSLTNHPGQVSGYTF. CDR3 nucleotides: TGTGCCAGCAGCTTAACGAACCATCCGGGACAAGTTTCCGGCTACACCTTC.